This T cell receptor (beta chain) was identified in a study of CD8+CD57+ T cells in acquired aplastic anemia. Overall study: Sorted cells (CD4+ and CD8+) yielded DNA amounts that averaged approximately 3.1 ug.

The CDR3 consists of 14 residues. Germline V lookup: CDR1 DFQATT, CDR2 SNEGSKA (reference sequence). Trimming took 3 bases from V and 6 from J; bases not matched to a gene: 8. This clonotype has a count of ten or more. Its antigen remains unidentified. It was genomic DNA that served as the template for profiling TCR beta VDJ and CDR3. In TCRdb, the reads were re-called with MiXCR into one record per CDR3 protein. The sample lists about 220,000 distinct CDR3 sequences, approximately 35% occurring once. The study's findings and limits: The same twenty-nine CD8+ CDR3 sequences occurred in patients and in controls.

The chain employs TRBV20-1 and TRBJ1-1, with 9 bases matching TRBD1. The receptor comes from a human donor in good health, serving as a control. Sequencing was done on a sample of sorted CD4+, CD8+, or CD8+CD57+ T cells (not recorded which) from PBMCs. CDR3 nucleotide sequence: TGCAGTGCTAGGGACAGGGGCTCCCGACCTGAAGCTTTCTTT. Amino acid sequence: CSARDRGSRPEAFF.